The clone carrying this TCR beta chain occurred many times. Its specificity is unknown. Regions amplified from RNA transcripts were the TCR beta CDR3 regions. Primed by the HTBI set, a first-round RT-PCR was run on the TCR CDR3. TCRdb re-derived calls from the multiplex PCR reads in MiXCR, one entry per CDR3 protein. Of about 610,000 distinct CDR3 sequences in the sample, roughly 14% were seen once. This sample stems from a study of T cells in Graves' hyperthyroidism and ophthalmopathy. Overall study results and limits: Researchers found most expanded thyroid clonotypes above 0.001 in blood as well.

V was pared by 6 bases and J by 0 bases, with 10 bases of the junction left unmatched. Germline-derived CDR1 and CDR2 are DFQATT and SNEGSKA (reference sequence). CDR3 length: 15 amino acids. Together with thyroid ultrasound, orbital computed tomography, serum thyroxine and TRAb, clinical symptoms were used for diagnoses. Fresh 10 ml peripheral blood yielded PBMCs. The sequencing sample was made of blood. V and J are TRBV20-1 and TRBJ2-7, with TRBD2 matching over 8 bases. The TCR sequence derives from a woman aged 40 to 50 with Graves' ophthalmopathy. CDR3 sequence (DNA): TGCAGTGCGCATCTAGCGGGTTCAAGCTCCTACGAGCAGTACTTC. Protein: CSAHLAGSSSYEQYF.